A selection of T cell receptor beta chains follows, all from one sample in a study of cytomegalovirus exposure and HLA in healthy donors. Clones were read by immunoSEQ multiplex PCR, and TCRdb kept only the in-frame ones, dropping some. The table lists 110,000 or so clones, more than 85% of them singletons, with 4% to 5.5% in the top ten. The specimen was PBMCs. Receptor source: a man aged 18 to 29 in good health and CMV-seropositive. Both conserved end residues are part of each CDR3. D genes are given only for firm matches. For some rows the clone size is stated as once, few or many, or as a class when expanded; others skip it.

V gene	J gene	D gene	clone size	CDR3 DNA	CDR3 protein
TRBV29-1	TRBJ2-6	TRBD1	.	TGCAGCGTTAGTAGTAGGACAGGGGTTGGGGCCAACGTCCTGACTTTC	CSVSSRTGVGANVLTF
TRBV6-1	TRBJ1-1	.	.	TGTGCCAGCAGTGAGACCGAATGGCGGACTGAAGCTTTCTTT	CASSETEWRTEAFF
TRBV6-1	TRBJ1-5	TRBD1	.	TGTGCCAGCAGTGCAATGGGACAGTATAGCAATCAGCCCCAGCATTTT	CASSAMGQYSNQPQHF
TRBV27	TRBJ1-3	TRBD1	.	TGTGCCAGCAGTCCGAAGGCCCCGACAGGGGGCTCTGGAAACACCATATATTTT	CASSPKAPTGGSGNTIYF
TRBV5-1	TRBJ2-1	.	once	TGCGCCAGCAGCTTAACTCACGGTGAGCAGTTCTTC	CASSLTHGEQFF
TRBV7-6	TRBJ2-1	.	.	TGTGCCAGCAACCGAGGAGCTTCTTCCTACAATGAGCAGTTCTTC	CASNRGASSYNEQFF
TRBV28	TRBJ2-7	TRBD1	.	TGTGCCAGCAGGACACCGGGACAGGGGGGCTACGAGCAGTACTTC	CASRTPGQGGYEQYF
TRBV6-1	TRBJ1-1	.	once	TGTGCCAGCAGTGAGCCGGGGGGACACACTGAAGCTTTCTTT	CASSEPGGHTEAFF
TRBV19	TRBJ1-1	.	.	TGTGCCAGTAGTATAATAGCTGGTGGCACTGAAGCTTTCTTT	CASSIIAGGTEAFF
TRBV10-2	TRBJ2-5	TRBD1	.	TGCGCCAGCAGCCTCCGGGACAGGGGGCCCGAGACCCAGTACTTC	CASSLRDRGPETQYF
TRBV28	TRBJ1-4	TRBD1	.	TGTGCCAGCCTCAGGGGGAGAAATGAAAAACTGTTTTTT	CASLRGRNEKLFF
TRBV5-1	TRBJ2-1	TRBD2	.	TGCGCCAGCAGCTTAGCTAGCGGGGGGGCCATGGGAAATGAGCAGTTCTTC	CASSLASGGAMGNEQFF
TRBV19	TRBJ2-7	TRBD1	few	TGTGCCAGTAGCCACCCGGGACAGGGGCTGTACGAGCAGTACTTC	CASSHPGQGLYEQYF
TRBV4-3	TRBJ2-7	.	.	TGCGCCAGCAGCCAAGATATCAGGGCCCGGGAGCAGTACTTC	CASSQDIRAREQYF
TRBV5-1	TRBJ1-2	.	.	TGCGCCAGCAGCTTGGGGTCTGGAGCAGATGGCTACACCTTC	CASSLGSGADGYTF
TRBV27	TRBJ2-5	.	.	TGTGCCAGCAGTTTGAGGTTCCGGAATTTCCAAGAGACCCAGTACTTC	CASSLRFRNFQETQYF
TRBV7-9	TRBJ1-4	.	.	TGTGCCAGCAGCCCCCTACAGGGACCAGTTAATGAAAAACTGTTTTTT	CASSPLQGPVNEKLFF
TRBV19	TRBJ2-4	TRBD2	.	TGTGCCAGTAGTATAGCCCCGGGACTAGAAGCGCCTAAAAACATTCAGTACTTC	CASSIAPGLEAPKNIQYF
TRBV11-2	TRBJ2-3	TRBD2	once	TGTGCCAGCAGCTCATTAGCGGGGGTAAACACAGATACGCAGTATTTT	CASSSLAGVNTDTQYF
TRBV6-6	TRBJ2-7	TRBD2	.	TGTGTCACTCAAGCGGGGGGCTCAGGGTACGAGCAGTACTTC	CVTQAGGSGYEQYF
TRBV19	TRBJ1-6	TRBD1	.	TGTGCCAGTAGCCTCGAGTTGGGGACAGGGTCTGCACCCCTCCACTTT	CASSLELGTGSAPLHF
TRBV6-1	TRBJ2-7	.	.	TGTGCCAGCAGTGAAGAGTTGACAGGAGGCTACGAGCAGTACTTC	CASSEELTGGYEQYF
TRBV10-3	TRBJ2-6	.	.	TGTGCCATCAGTGAGCAACAGGCCCCTGGGGCCAACGTCCTGACTTTC	CAISEQQAPGANVLTF
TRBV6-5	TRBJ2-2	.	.	TGTGCCAGCAGATATAAAAGAGGTAGCACCGGGGAGCTGTTTTTT	CASRYKRGSTGELFF
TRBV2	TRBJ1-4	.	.	TGTGCCAGCAGTGAAACGGCGGGGGAAGAAAAACTGTTTTTT	CASSETAGEEKLFF
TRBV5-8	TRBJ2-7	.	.	TGTGCCAGCAGCTTGGTCGGGGGTTTGGGCGCCTACAACTACGAGCAGTACTTC	CASSLVGGLGAYNYEQYF
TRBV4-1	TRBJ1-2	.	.	TGCGCCAGCAGCCAAGGGCGGGGGACCTATGGCTACACCTTC	CASSQGRGTYGYTF
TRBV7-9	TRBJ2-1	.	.	TGTGCCAGCAGCTCCGGTGGGGGGGCTTGGAATGAGCAGTTCTTC	CASSSGGGAWNEQFF
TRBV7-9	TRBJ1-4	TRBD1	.	TGTGCCAGCAGCCCCGGGACAGGGAAGGAAAAACTGTTTTTT	CASSPGTGKEKLFF
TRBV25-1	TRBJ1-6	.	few	TGTGCCAGCAGTTCCGACAGTCAAAATTCACCCCTCCACTTT	CASSSDSQNSPLHF
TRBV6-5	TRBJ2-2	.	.	TGTGCCAGCAGTTACTCCAATCTAGGCACCGGGGAGCTGTTTTTT	CASSYSNLGTGELFF
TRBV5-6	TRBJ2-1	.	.	TGTGCCAGCAGCCCACGAGGCAATTACAATGAGCAGTTCTTC	CASSPRGNYNEQFF
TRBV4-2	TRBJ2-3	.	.	TGTGCCAGCAGCCAAGGGGGGAGGGATACGCAGTATTTT	CASSQGGRDTQYF
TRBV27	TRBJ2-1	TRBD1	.	TGTGCCAGCAGTTTAAACAGGGGCAATGAGCAGTTCTTC	CASSLNRGNEQFF
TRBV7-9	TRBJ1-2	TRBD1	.	TGTGCCAGCAGCTTGAGACAGGGCGCGTACTATGGCTACACCTTC	CASSLRQGAYYGYTF
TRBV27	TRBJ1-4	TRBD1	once	TGTGCCAGCAGGGGACAGGGGGCTGGTGAAAAACTGTTTTTT	CASRGQGAGEKLFF
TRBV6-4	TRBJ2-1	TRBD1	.	TGTGCCAGCGGGCAGGGGGCTGAGCAGTTCTTC	CASGQGAEQFF
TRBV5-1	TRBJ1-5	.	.	TGCGCCAGCAGCTTAGGGGACTTTACTCAGCCCCAGCATTTT	CASSLGDFTQPQHF
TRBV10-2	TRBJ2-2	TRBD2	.	TGCGCCAGCAGGGGACTAGCGGGGGGGCCGGGGGACACCGGGGAGCTGTTTTTT	CASRGLAGGPGDTGELFF
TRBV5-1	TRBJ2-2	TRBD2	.	TGCGCCAGCAGCGTACTAGCGGGGGATTACACCGGGGAGCTGTTTTTT	CASSVLAGDYTGELFF
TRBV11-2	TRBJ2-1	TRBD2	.	TGTGCCAGCAGCTTCACTAGCGGGGGGGCAAATGAGCAGTTCTTC	CASSFTSGGANEQFF
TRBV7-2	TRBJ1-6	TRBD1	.	TGTGCCAGCAGCTTAGGGGCAGGGGGCTATAATTCACCCCTCCACTTT	CASSLGAGGYNSPLHF
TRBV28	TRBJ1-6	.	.	TGTGCCAGCAGTCCTGAAGTGAGGGACCTCCACTTT	CASSPEVRDLHF
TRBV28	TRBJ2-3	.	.	TGTGCCAGCAAGAAAGAGGAGGGTACAGATACGCAGTATTTT	CASKKEEGTDTQYF
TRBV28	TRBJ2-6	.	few	TGTGCCAGCAGTTTATGGGGGGCGGACTCTGGGGCCAACGTCCTGACTTTC	CASSLWGADSGANVLTF
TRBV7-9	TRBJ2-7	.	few	TGTGCCAGCAGCCTCTATCTCTACGAGCAGTACTTC	CASSLYLYEQYF
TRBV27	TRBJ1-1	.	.	TGTGCCAGCAGTCCCACCCCTAGTAGTGGAGCTTTCTTT	CASSPTPSSGAFF
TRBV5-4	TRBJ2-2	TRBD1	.	TGTGCCAGCAGCTTAGAGACAGGGAAAGCCGGGGAGCTGTTTTTT	CASSLETGKAGELFF
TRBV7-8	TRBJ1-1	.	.	TGTGCCAGCAGCCAGACGGTGGGGGAGGGGGCTTTCTTT	CASSQTVGEGAFF